This TCR beta chain was sequenced in a study of T cell changes during pregnancy in multiple sclerosis. TCRdb keeps only in-frame clones here, not all; method: immunoSEQ multiplex PCR. The sample includes about 100,000 clones, approximately 92% of them seen just once. Germline V CDR1 and CDR2: MNHNS, SASEGT. The CDR3 loop spans 13 amino acids. Trimming pared 8 bases from V and 0 bases from J, leaving 8 bases between. The chain uses TRBV6-1 and TRBJ1-3; D might be TRBD1 (5 bases). The sequence was obtained from a female donor with multiple sclerosis, enrolled in a pregnancy study. Sample: peripheral blood, taken after pregnancy. CDR3 DNA sequence: TGTGCCAGCCATACAGGCTCTGGAAACACCATATATTTT. It translates to CASHTGSGNTIYF.